The 26 T cell receptor beta chains presented below share a single source sample, sequenced in a study of cytomegalovirus exposure and HLA in healthy donors. PCR primers comprised 60 Vbeta and 13 Jbeta primers. The assay was immunoSEQ multiplex PCR, and TCRdb's table has in-frame clones only and misses some. The table includes 150,000 to 200,000 clones, around three quarters detected once. Material for sequencing was PBMCs. These receptors were obtained from a middle-aged woman in good health and CMV-seronegative.

This clone was seen more than once but under ten times. This chain connects TRBV5-6 to TRBJ1-2; D may be TRBD1 (6 bases). Germline CDR1 reads SGHDT; CDR2 reads YYEEEE. This CDR3 is built from 13 residues. V was shortened by 2 bases and J by 4 bases, with 9 bases between the two germline ends. In nucleotides, the CDR3 is TGTGCCAGCAGCTTCGGACAGACCTATGGCTACACCTTC. Translated, it gives CASSFGQTYGYTF. Full variable domain (rest looked up from reference TRBV5-6 and TRBJ1-2): DAGVTQSPTHLIKTRGQQVTLRCSPKSGHDTVSWYQQALGQGPQFIFQYYEEEERQRGNFPDRFSGHQFPNYSSELNVNALLLGDSALYLCASSFGQTYGYTFGSGTRLTVV.

The rearrangement links TRBV5-1 to TRBJ2-5, with 12 bases aligning to TRBD2. Germline V gene lookup returns CDR1 SGHRS and CDR2 YFSETQ. V dropped 7 bases and J dropped 5; count of bases not matched to a gene: 9. The CDR3 consists of 15 residues. CDR3 in DNA: TGCGCCAGCGGGGCGACTAGCGGGAGCGGGGAGACCCAGTACTTC. Translated: CASGATSGSGETQYF.

The V and J genes are TRBV29-1 and TRBJ2-5, with a tentative D call TRBD2 (6 bases). Per the germline V gene, CDR1 is SQVTM and CDR2 is ANQGSEA. Trimming removed 4 bases from V and 0 bases from J, with 6 bases in between. The CDR3 is 12 amino acids. CDR3 in amino acids: CSVGTNQETQYF. The CDR3 DNA reads TGCAGCGTTGGGACTAACCAAGAGACCCAGTACTTC. The full variable domain, in which reference TRBV29-1 and TRBJ2-5 provide the parts outside the CDR3, is SAVISQKPSRDICQRGTSLTIQCQVDSQVTMMFWYRQQPGQSLTLIATANQGSEATYESGFVIDKFPISRPNLTFSTLTVSNMSPEDSSIYLCSVGTNQETQYFGPGTRLLVL.

The gene calls are TRBV5-1 and TRBJ1-4, with TRBD1 as a possible D gene (6 bases). The CDR3 runs to 17 residues. V was trimmed by 0 bases and J by 5 bases, leaving 17 bases between them. In germline, CDR1 is SGHRS, CDR2 YFSETQ. The CDR3, as DNA: TGCGCCAGCAGCTTGGTTAATATTGTGGGGGCAAATGAAAAACTGTTTTTT. Amino acid sequence: CASSLVNIVGANEKLFF.

This clone showed up just a few times. The chain joins TRBV6-1 to TRBJ1-4; 7 bases agree with TRBD1. Germline lookup yields CDR1 MNHNS and CDR2 SASEGT. This CDR3 has 15 residues. V was pared by 6 bases and J by 4 bases, with 8 bases of the junction left unmatched. The CDR3 spells CASRDMTGHNEKLFF. CDR3 coding DNA: TGTGCCAGCAGAGATATGACAGGGCATAATGAAAAACTGTTTTTT.

The genes are TRBV5-8 and TRBJ2-7; TRBD2 aligns across 8 bases. The germline V gene encodes CDR1 SGHTS and CDR2 YDEGEE. The CDR3 consists of 15 residues. After removal of 1 base from V and 6 bases from J, the junction contained 9 bases not matched to a gene. In DNA form, the CDR3 reads TGTGCCAGCAGCTTGTATACTAGCGGTCCGCTCGAGCAGTACTTC. It yields the protein CASSLYTSGPLEQYF.

This clone was observed a few times. The chain is built from TRBV28 and TRBJ1-1; D is undetermined. The CDR3 spans 12 residues. Germline CDR1 is MDHEN and CDR2 is SYDVKM. V was cut by 2 bases and J by 8 bases, with 9 bases left in between. The CDR3 DNA is TGTGCCAGCAGTTTACAAGCGGTCGAAGCTTTCTTT. Its protein is CASSLQAVEAFF.

This chain joins TRBV2 and TRBJ1-3; tentative D call: TRBD1 (5 bases). The CDR3 is 13 amino acids. With 3 bases removed from V and 7 bases from J, the gap between germline ends came to 10 bases. The V gene's germline CDR1 is SNHLY and CDR2 FYNNEI. CDR3 coding DNA: TGTGCCAGCAGTGAGCAGGGTCTGAACACCATATATTTT. Protein: CASSEQGLNTIYF.

The rearrangement uses TRBV6-1 and TRBJ2-3; 11 bases agree with TRBD1. Trimming removed 6 bases from V and 10 bases from J; junction bases left unmatched: 6. The CDR3 has 13 residues. CDR1 and CDR2 (germline): MNHNS, SASEGT. For the CDR3, the DNA is TGTGCCAGCAGGGACAGGGGGCAAGCCCCGCAGTATTTT. This sequence encodes CASRDRGQAPQYF.

This clone was seen more than once but under ten times. J is TRBJ2-6 and V is TRBV2; D might be TRBD1 (6 bases). Germline-derived CDR1 and CDR2 are SNHLY and FYNNEI. Trimming took 7 bases from V and 0 from J, leaving 7 bases between them. The CDR3 sequence is 14 residues long. The chain's CDR3 is CASIRGSGANVLTF. The CDR3 region has the DNA TGTGCCAGCATCAGGGGCTCTGGGGCCAACGTCCTGACTTTC.

This clone was seen only once. The chain has TRBV10-3 and TRBJ2-7, with D possibly being TRBD1 (5 bases). This CDR3 has 13 residues. CDR1 and CDR2 from the germline V gene are ENHRY and SYGVKD. V lost 6 bases and J 3 bases, leaving 12 bases between the germline ends. For the CDR3, the DNA is TGTGCCATCAGAGGGGTGACCTACTACGAGCAGTACTTC. Amino acids: CAIRGVTYYEQYF.

This chain uses TRBV7-9 with TRBJ2-1; TRBD2 aligns across 12 bases. The length of the CDR3 is 19 residues. The V segment lost 6 bases and the J segment 6 bases; nucleotides outside the gene matches: 18. Germline V gene sequence: CDR1 SEHNR, CDR2 FQNEAQ (reference sequence). Written as DNA, the CDR3 is TGTGCCAGCAGAAACGCGGGGACTAGCGGGCCGAGTGTGGGCAATGAGCAGTTCTTC. This translates into CASRNAGTSGPSVGNEQFF.

This chain uses TRBV15 with TRBJ1-5; D gene unclear. This CDR3 is 15 amino acids long. The V gene lost 0 bases and the J gene lost 7 bases, with 13 bases spanning the gap. In germline, CDR1 is LNHNV, CDR2 YYDKDF (reference sequence). The DNA of the CDR3 is TGTGCCACCAGCAGAGATGCTCAGGAGCGGCAGCCCCAGCATTTT. Translation gives CATSRDAQERQPQHF.

The chain couples TRBV29-1 to TRBJ2-2, with D maybe TRBD2 (6 bases). CDR1 and CDR2 (germline): SQVTM, ANQGSEA. V was pared by 7 bases and J by 2 bases, with 14 bases between. This CDR3 has 14 amino acids. The CDR3 is CSARGALNTGELFF. In DNA form, the CDR3 reads TGCAGCGCCCGCGGGGCCCTAAACACCGGGGAGCTGTTTTTT.

This sequence joins TRBV5-1 and TRBJ1-4; 7 bases fit TRBD1. This CDR3 contains 15 residues. The ends lost 3 bases at V and 5 bases at J; junction bases unmatched: 7. Germline CDR1 reads SGHRS; CDR2 reads YFSETQ. CDR3 bases: TGCGCCAGCAGCTCCCTAGACAGGGCCAATGAAAAACTGTTTTTT. Residues: CASSSLDRANEKLFF.

This chain uses TRBV9 with TRBJ2-5; 14 bases fit TRBD2. Germline lookup yields CDR1 SGDLS and CDR2 YYNGEE. V shed 3 bases and J 5 bases; nucleotides not matched to a gene: 9. The CDR3 runs 17 residues. The CDR3 region is CASSATTSGRARETQYF. CDR3 bases: TGTGCCAGCAGCGCCACGACTAGCGGGAGGGCCCGGGAGACCCAGTACTTC.

The rearrangement uses TRBV5-5 and TRBJ2-2, with a weak D call TRBD2 (5 bases). CDR1 and CDR2 from the germline V gene are SGHKS and YYEKEE (reference sequence). The ends were cut back, 4 bases at V and 5 bases at J, with 15 bases in the middle. The CDR3 totals 15 residues. CDR3 sequence reads: CASSLLRVKTGELFF. CDR3 DNA: TGTGCCAGCAGCCTTCTGAGGGTAAAAACCGGGGAGCTGTTTTTT.

This rearrangement joins TRBV6-6 to TRBJ2-5; a weak D match, TRBD1 (5 bases). The CDR3 has 15 amino acids. Germline V gives CDR1 MNHNY, CDR2 SVGAGI (reference sequence). With 5 bases removed from V and 2 bases from J, the gap between germline ends came to 15 bases. Here the CDR3 reads CASSNRQTKQETQYF. For the CDR3, the DNA is TGTGCCAGCAGTAACAGACAGACCAAGCAAGAGACCCAGTACTTC.

This clone was picked up a small number of times. The chain recombines TRBV27 with TRBJ1-2; D perhaps matches TRBD1 (5 bases). V was trimmed by 3 bases and J by 6 bases, leaving 17 bases between them. The V gene's germline CDR1 is MNHEY and CDR2 SMNVEV (reference sequence). There are 15 residues in the CDR3. CDR3 sequence reads: CASSFRGREADGYTF. The CDR3 nucleotides are TGTGCCAGCAGTTTTAGAGGCAGGGAAGCTGATGGCTACACCTTC.

The V gene is TRBV2, the J gene TRBJ2-2; 7 bases are a match to TRBD1. The CDR3 sequence is 16 residues long. Per germline, CDR1 SNHLY and CDR2 FYNNEI. With V trimmed by 3 bases and J by 3 bases, 7 bases remained unmatched. CDR3 DNA: TGTGCCAGCAGTGACCTACAGGGGAGCCACACCGGGGAGCTGTTTTTT. Protein product: CASSDLQGSHTGELFF.

The chain couples TRBV9 to TRBJ1-3; D may be TRBD1 (5 bases). Deletions cut 4 bases from V and 0 bases from J, with 11 bases between. Germline CDR1 SGDLS, CDR2 YYNGEE. This CDR3 comprises 15 residues. The CDR3 sequence: CASSPRTYSGNTIYF. CDR3 nucleotides: TGTGCCAGCAGCCCACGGACATACTCTGGAAACACCATATATTTT.

The rearrangement uses TRBV10-3 and TRBJ1-1; D is unresolved. The CDR3 has 14 amino acids. The ends were cut back, 7 bases at V and 1 base at J, with 13 bases in the middle. Per germline, CDR1 ENHRY and CDR2 SYGVKD. The CDR3 here is CAITDSPGNTEAFF. CDR3 nucleotide sequence: TGTGCCATCACAGACTCCCCGGGGAACACTGAAGCTTTCTTT.

The rearrangement uses TRBV10-3 and TRBJ2-6, with unresolved D. The CDR3 is made up of 14 amino acids. Trimming shortened V by 6 bases and J by 2 bases, and 8 bases separated the two germline ends. CDR1 is ENHRY and CDR2 is SYGVKD in the germline V gene. CDR3 amino acids: CAIRNSTGANVLTF. Written as DNA, the CDR3 is TGTGCCATCAGAAATTCCACTGGGGCCAACGTCCTGACTTTC.

This rearrangement joins TRBV14 to TRBJ2-3, with D possibly TRBD1 on 5 matching bases. The ends were cut back, 1 base at V and 2 bases at J, with 10 bases in the middle. The CDR3 contains 15 residues. Germline CDR1 reads SGHDN; CDR2 reads FVKESK. The CDR3, as DNA: TGTGCCAGCAGCCAAGTGGGGCTATTCACAGATACGCAGTATTTT. Residues: CASSQVGLFTDTQYF. Variable domain in full (rest from reference TRBV14 and TRBJ2-3): EAGVTQFPSHSVIEKGQTVTLRCDPISGHDNLYWYRRVMGKEIKFLLHFVKESKQDESGMPNNRFLAERTGGTYSTLKVQPAELEDSGVYFCASSQVGLFTDTQYFGPGTRLTVL.

This chain uses TRBV5-5 with TRBJ2-5; 7 bases agree with TRBD2. Germline V gene lookup returns CDR1 SGHKS and CDR2 YYEKEE (reference sequence). Germline trimming cut 7 bases from V and 2 bases from J; bases unmatched to any gene: 5. The CDR3 runs 13 residues. CDR3 sequence reads: CASGGGNQETQYF. Here the CDR3 DNA reads TGTGCCAGCGGGGGGGGGAATCAAGAGACCCAGTACTTC.

This sequence joins TRBV7-9 and TRBJ2-2; D is possibly TRBD1 (5 bases). CDR1 is SEHNR, CDR2 FQNEAQ, per germline (reference sequence). The V and J ends lost 10 bases and 7 bases respectively, with 13 bases between them. This CDR3 has 12 residues. This CDR3 is CATPGLSGELFF. Written as DNA, the CDR3 is TGTGCCACACCAGGGTTAAGCGGGGAGCTGTTTTTT.